This entry is about one T cell receptor beta chain. Its target is unknown. The source of the sample is a study of a mutant IDH1 vaccine in newly diagnosed glioma. Per the germline V gene, CDR1 is SGHVS and CDR2 is FNYEAQ. V gave up 1 base and J gave up 5 bases, with 12 bases separating them. This CDR3 has 15 residues. Time point indicated: week 23, last vaccination. Topical imiquimod was applied with each vaccine dose, which held 300 ug of mutant IDH1 20-mer peptide. This table comes from immunoSEQ multiplex PCR, and its TCRdb copy is limited to in-frame clones, with some not included. The sample holds 25,000 to 35,000 clones, 88% seen once.

The J gene is TRBJ2-1, the V gene TRBV7-6; maybe TRBD1 (5 bases). The origin of this receptor is a man aged 35 to 55 with glioma. Material: PBMCs, obtained from a glioma patient whose treatment included an IDH1 peptide vaccine. The CDR3 DNA reads as TGTGCCAGCAGCTTAGGCAGGGTAGCACACAATGAGCAGTTCTTC. Residues: CASSLGRVAHNEQFF.